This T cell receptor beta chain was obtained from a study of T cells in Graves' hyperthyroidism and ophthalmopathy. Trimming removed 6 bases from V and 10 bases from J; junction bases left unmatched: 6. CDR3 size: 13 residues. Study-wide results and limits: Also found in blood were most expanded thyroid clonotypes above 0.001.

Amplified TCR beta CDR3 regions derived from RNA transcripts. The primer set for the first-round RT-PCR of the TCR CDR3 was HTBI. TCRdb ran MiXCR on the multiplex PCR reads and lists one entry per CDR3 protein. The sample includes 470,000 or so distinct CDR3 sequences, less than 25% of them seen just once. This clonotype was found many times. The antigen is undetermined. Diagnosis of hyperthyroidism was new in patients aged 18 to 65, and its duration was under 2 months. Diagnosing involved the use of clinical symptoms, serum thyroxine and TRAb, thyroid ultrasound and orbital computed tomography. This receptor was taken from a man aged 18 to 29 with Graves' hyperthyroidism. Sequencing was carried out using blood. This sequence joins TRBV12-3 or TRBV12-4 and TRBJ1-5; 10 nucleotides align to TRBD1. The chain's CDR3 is CASSRGQGQPQHF. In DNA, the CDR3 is TGTGCCAGCAGCCGGGGACAGGGGCAACCCCAGCATTTT.